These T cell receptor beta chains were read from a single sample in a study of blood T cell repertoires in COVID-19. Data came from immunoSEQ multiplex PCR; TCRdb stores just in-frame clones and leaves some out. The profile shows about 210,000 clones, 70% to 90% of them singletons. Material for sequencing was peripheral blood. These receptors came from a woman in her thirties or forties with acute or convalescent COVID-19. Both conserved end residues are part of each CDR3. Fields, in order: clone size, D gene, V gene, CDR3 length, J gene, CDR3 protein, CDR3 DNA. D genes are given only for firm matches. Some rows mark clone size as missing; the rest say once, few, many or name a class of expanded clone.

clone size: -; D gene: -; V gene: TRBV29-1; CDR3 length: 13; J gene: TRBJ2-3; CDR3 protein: CSVEGLASDTQYF; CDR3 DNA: TGCAGCGTTGAAGGGCTAGCATCAGATACGCAGTATTTT
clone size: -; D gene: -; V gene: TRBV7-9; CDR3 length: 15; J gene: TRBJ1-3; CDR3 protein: CASRPQVHSGNTIYF; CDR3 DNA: TGTGCCAGCAGACCACAGGTCCACTCTGGAAACACCATATATTTT
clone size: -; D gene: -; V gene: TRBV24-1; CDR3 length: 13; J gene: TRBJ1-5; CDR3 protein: CATSASGDQPQHF; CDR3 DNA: TGTGCCACCAGTGCTTCGGGGGATCAGCCCCAGCATTTT
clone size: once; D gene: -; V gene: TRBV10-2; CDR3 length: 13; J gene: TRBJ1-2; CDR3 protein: CASRLGGNYGYTF; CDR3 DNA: TGCGCCAGCAGACTAGGAGGGAACTATGGCTACACCTTC
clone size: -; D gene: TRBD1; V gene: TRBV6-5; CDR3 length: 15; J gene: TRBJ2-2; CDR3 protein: CASSYGTEEMGELFF; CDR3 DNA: TGTGCCAGCAGTTACGGGACAGAAGAAATGGGGGAGCTGTTTTTT
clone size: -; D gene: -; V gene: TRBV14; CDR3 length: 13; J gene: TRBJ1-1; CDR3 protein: CASSQVTHTEAFF; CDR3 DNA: TGTGCCAGCAGCCAAGTGACACACACTGAAGCTTTCTTT
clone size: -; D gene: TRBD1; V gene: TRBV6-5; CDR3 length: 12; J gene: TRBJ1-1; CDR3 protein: CASSYLQGTAFF; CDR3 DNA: TGTGCCAGCAGTTATCTACAGGGGACGGCTTTCTTT
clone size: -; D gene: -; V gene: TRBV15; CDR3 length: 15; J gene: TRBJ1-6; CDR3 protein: CATSREGAVNSPLHF; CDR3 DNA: TGTGCCACCAGCAGAGAGGGGGCGGTTAATTCACCCCTCCACTTT
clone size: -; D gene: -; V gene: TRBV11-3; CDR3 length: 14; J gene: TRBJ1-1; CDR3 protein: CASSFSGPGTEAFF; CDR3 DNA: TGTGCCAGCAGCTTTAGCGGGCCGGGCACTGAAGCTTTCTTT
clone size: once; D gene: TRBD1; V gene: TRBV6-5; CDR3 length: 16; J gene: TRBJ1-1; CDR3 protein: CASSFLPGQGSPEAFF; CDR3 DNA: TGTGCCAGCAGTTTCCTACCGGGACAGGGGTCCCCTGAAGCTTTCTTT
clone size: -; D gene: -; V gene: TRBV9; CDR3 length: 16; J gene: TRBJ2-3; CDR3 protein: CASSVAAGASTDTQYF; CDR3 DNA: TGTGCCAGCAGCGTAGCCGCGGGGGCAAGCACAGATACGCAGTATTTT
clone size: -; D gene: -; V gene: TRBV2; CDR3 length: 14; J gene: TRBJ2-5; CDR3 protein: CASSDRNLQETQYF; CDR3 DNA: TGTGCCAGCAGTGACAGGAACTTACAAGAGACCCAGTACTTC